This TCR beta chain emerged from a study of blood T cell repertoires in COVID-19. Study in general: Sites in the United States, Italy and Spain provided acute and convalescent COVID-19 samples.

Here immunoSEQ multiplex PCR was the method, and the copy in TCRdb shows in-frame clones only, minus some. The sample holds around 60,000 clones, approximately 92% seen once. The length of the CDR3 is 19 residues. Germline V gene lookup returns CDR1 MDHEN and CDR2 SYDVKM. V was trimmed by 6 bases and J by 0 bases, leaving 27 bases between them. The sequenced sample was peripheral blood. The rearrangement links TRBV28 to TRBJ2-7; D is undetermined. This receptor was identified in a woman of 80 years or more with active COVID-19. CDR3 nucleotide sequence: TGTGCCAGCAGGCCGTCGATGGGTGGCGGAGATTCCCGCTCCTACGAGCAGTACTTC. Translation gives CASRPSMGGGDSRSYEQYF. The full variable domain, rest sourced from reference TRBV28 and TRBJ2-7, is DVKVTQSSRYLVKRTGEKVFLECVQDMDHENMFWYRQDPGLGLRLIYFSYDVKMKEKGDIPEGYSVSREKKERFSLILESASTNQTSMYLCASRPSMGGGDSRSYEQYFGPGTRLTVT.